The 32 T cell receptor beta chains listed next were all sequenced from one sample in a study of identical twins listed by TCRdb under 2016. The library was obtained by 5' RACE. These reads were obtained on an Illumina HiSeq 2000. TCRdb trimmed the raw reads at Q25, called clones with MiXCR and kept productive beta chains. CDR3 protein sequences are deduplicated, and each keeps its most common genes and DNA. Across this sample there are 400,000 to 550,000 distinct CDR3 sequences, with roughly 26% seen only once. The ten most abundant clones make up 2.9% of the sample. This same sample was also part of a study on T cells expressing NK-cell markers.

Sequencing was performed on CD4+ T cells sorted from blood. Receptor source: a woman younger than 30 in good health.

The J gene is TRBJ2-3, the V gene TRBV2, with 9 bases lining up with TRBD1. CDR3 size: 13 residues. Trimming removed 6 bases from V and 5 bases from J; junction bases left unmatched: 3. Germline V gene data show CDR1 as SNHLY and CDR2 as FYNNEI. DNA for the CDR3: TGTGCCAGCAGCGGGGACAGGGAAGATACGCAGTATTTT. It translates to CASSGDREDTQYF.

The V and J genes are TRBV7-2 and TRBJ2-5; no reliable D call. In germline, CDR1 is SGHTA, CDR2 FQGNSA. The V and J ends lost 5 bases and 2 bases respectively, with 12 bases between them. The CDR3 is made up of 14 amino acids. CDR3 loop: CASSQIGSQETQYF. The DNA of the CDR3 is TGTGCCAGCAGCCAAATCGGGTCTCAAGAGACCCAGTACTTC.

This clonotype was seen only a few times. The chain recombines TRBV20-1 with TRBJ2-1, with 12 nucleotides matching TRBD2. Germline CDR1 reads DFQATT; CDR2 reads SNEGSKA (reference sequence). This CDR3 is 13 amino acids long. CDR3 residues: CSARLAGVGEQFF. CDR3 in DNA: TGCAGCGCCCGACTAGCGGGAGTGGGGGAGCAGTTCTTC.

The chain links TRBV20-1 to TRBJ2-2, with TRBD2 matching 14 bases. CDR3 length: 18 residues. Germline V gene lookup returns CDR1 DFQATT and CDR2 SNEGSKA (reference sequence). With 6 bases clipped from V and 6 bases from J, the junction kept 15 bases outside the gene matches. Here the CDR3 DNA reads TGCAGTGCAACTACACCGGGACTAGCGGGAGTGGATGCCGGGGAGCTGTTTTTT. Its protein is CSATTPGLAGVDAGELFF.

This clonotype was seen a single time. The V gene is TRBV9, the J gene TRBJ2-1; D unresolved. Trimming stripped 4 bases from V and 6 bases from J, with 17 bases between. From germline, CDR1 is SGDLS and CDR2 YYNGEE. The CDR3 totals 15 residues. CDR3 nucleotides: TGTGCCAGCAGCCCCCAAGGCTCCTCACGCAATGAGCAGTTCTTC. The encoded protein is CASSPQGSSRNEQFF.

This rearrangement joins TRBV5-4 to TRBJ1-4, with D possibly matching TRBD1 (6 bases). There are 12 residues in the CDR3. Trimming took off 4 bases at V and 10 bases at J, with 11 bases between the two ends. Germline V gives CDR1 SGHNT, CDR2 YYREEE (reference sequence). CDR3: CASSRQEGKLFF. CDR3 DNA sequence: TGTGCCAGCAGCCGACAGGAGGGAAAACTGTTTTTT.

The CDR3 loop is CASSYTGEGSYEQYF. In DNA, the CDR3 is TGTGCCAGCAGTTACACAGGGGAGGGCTCCTACGAGCAGTACTTC. V usage is TRBV6-5 and J usage is TRBJ2-7; D possibly uses TRBD1 or TRBD2 (7 bases each). Between the trimmed V and J ends, which lost 2 bases and 0 bases, there was a span of 11 bases. The CDR3 runs 15 residues. The germline gives CDR1 MNHEY, CDR2 SVGAGI.

This clonotype was picked up a small number of times. The chain employs TRBV5-1 and TRBJ2-2; the D is unclear. V lost 2 bases and J 6 bases, leaving 11 bases between the germline ends. CDR1 is SGHRS, CDR2 YFSETQ, per germline. The CDR3 contains 14 residues. CDR3 amino acids: CASSFSVIAGELFF. Here the CDR3 DNA reads TGCGCCAGCAGCTTCTCAGTTATAGCCGGGGAGCTGTTTTTT.

The chain joins TRBV5-6 to TRBJ2-1; D remains unclear. V was cut by 4 bases and J by 4 bases, with 15 bases left in between. The germline gives CDR1 SGHDT, CDR2 YYEEEE. The CDR3 runs 15 residues. DNA of the CDR3: TGTGCCAGCAGCCCCCATCTCTCCGTATACAATGAGCAGTTCTTC. Residues: CASSPHLSVYNEQFF.

The chain is built from TRBV20-1 and TRBJ1-5, with D unresolved. Germline V gene lookup returns CDR1 DFQATT and CDR2 SNEGSKA (reference sequence). There are 14 residues in the CDR3. V lost 6 bases, J lost 1 base, and 13 bases lay in between. CDR3 region: CSAVRGRSNQPQHF. The CDR3 nucleotides are TGCAGTGCCGTTAGAGGGCGAAGCAATCAGCCCCAGCATTTT.

The rearrangement uses TRBV7-2 and TRBJ1-6; no definite D call. V shed 6 bases and J shed 7 bases, with 13 bases lying between them. Germline CDR1 is SGHTA and CDR2 is FQGNSA. The CDR3 is 14 amino acids. CDR3 sequence (DNA): TGTGCCAGCAGATCAAGGACCGGCAATTCACCCCTCCACTTT. It encodes CASRSRTGNSPLHF.

The chain links TRBV11-2 to TRBJ2-3; D is undetermined. The CDR3 runs 15 residues. The V end was cut by 4 bases, the J end by 2 bases, with 13 bases between. The V gene's germline CDR1 is SGHAT and CDR2 FQNNGV. The CDR3 DNA reads as TGTGCCAGCAGCTCCGCAGGATTTTCCACAGATACGCAGTATTTT. Its protein is CASSSAGFSTDTQYF.

The chain is built from TRBV7-2 and TRBJ2-7; 7 bases match TRBD1. V gave up 6 bases and J gave up 2 bases; unmatched junction bases: 10. Germline loops: CDR1 SGHTA, CDR2 FQGNSA. The CDR3 has 15 amino acids. CDR3 region: CASRQSRDSTYEQYF. DNA of the CDR3: TGTGCCAGCAGGCAGAGCCGGGACAGCACCTACGAGCAGTACTTC. Looking up the rest from reference TRBV7-2 and TRBJ2-7 gives the full variable domain: GAGVSQSPSNKVTEKGKDVELRCDPISGHTALYWYRQSLGQGLEFLIYFQGNSAPDKSGLPSDRFSAERTGGSVSTLTIQRTQQEDSAVYLCASRQSRDSTYEQYFGPGTRLTVT.

This chain joins TRBV2 and TRBJ2-3; a possible D gene is TRBD1 (6 bases). The ends were cut back, 7 bases at V and 2 bases at J, with 13 bases in the middle. CDR1 and CDR2 from the germline V gene are SNHLY and FYNNEI. The CDR3 is 14 amino acids. DNA of the CDR3: TGTGCCAGCATGCCGGGACACAACACAGATACGCAGTATTTT. Translated, it gives CASMPGHNTDTQYF. Looking up the rest from reference TRBV2 and TRBJ2-3 gives the full variable domain: EPEVTQTPSHQVTQMGQEVILRCVPISNHLYFYWYRQILGQKVEFLVSFYNNEISEKSEIFDDQFSVERPDGSNFTLKIRSTKLEDSAMYFCASMPGHNTDTQYFGPGTRLTVL.

This rearrangement joins TRBV20-1 to TRBJ2-5; TRBD2 matches 14 bases. V lost 0 bases, J lost 5 bases, and 8 bases stayed unmatched. The V gene's germline CDR1 is DFQATT and CDR2 SNEGSKA (reference sequence). The CDR3 has 17 amino acids. CDR3 amino acids: CSARDLGLAGVDETQYF. The CDR3 coding sequence is TGCAGTGCTAGAGATTTGGGACTAGCGGGGGTGGACGAGACCCAGTACTTC.

This chain links TRBV28 with TRBJ2-5, with D possibly TRBD1 on 6 matching bases. The CDR3 length is 16 residues. The V gene lost 6 bases and the J gene lost 7 bases, with 24 bases spanning the gap. CDR1 is MDHEN, CDR2 SYDVKM, per germline. The CDR3 loop is CASSPPVQWTAGTQYF. The DNA for the CDR3 is TGTGCCAGCAGCCCCCCTGTCCAATGGACAGCAGGGACCCAGTACTTC.

This clonotype was recorded a few times. The V and J genes are TRBV20-1 and TRBJ1-1; D gene ambiguous. The germline V and J ends were trimmed by 6 bases and 1 base, with 6 bases remaining between them. Germline V CDR1 and CDR2: DFQATT, SNEGSKA (reference sequence). This CDR3 region has 11 residues. The CDR3: CSAGGNTEAFF. For the CDR3, the DNA is TGCAGTGCGGGTGGGAACACTGAAGCTTTCTTT.

CDR3 sequence: CASSFQGLAGAGKNIQYF. Written as DNA, the CDR3 is TGTGCCAGCAGTTTTCAGGGACTAGCGGGAGCTGGCAAAAACATTCAGTACTTC. The rearrangement uses TRBV12-3 or TRBV12-4 and TRBJ2-4, with 14 bases aligning to TRBD2. J lost 3 bases, V lost 3 bases, and 7 bases had no gene match. This CDR3 comprises 18 residues.

There are a few counts of this clonotype. The V call is TRBV20-1, the J call TRBJ1-5, with 9 bases that match TRBD1. The V segment lost 3 bases and the J segment 9 bases; nucleotides outside the gene matches: 9. The CDR3 totals 14 residues. The germline gives CDR1 DFQATT, CDR2 SNEGSKA (reference sequence). The CDR3 coding sequence is TGCAGTGCTAGGACAGGGGGGGGGGCATGGCCCCAGCATTTT. Residues: CSARTGGGAWPQHF.

J is TRBJ1-3 and V is TRBV7-9; D is uncertain. Per the germline V gene, CDR1 is SEHNR and CDR2 is FQNEAQ (reference sequence). The V gene lost 1 base and the J gene lost 4 bases, with 11 bases spanning the gap. The CDR3 has 15 amino acids. The CDR3 loop is CASSLGGQEGNTIYF. As DNA, the CDR3 is TGTGCCAGCAGCTTAGGGGGTCAAGAAGGAAACACCATATATTTT.

The V gene is TRBV12-3 or TRBV12-4, the J gene TRBJ2-1; TRBD2 aligns across 11 bases. The CDR3 loop spans 15 amino acids. Trimming removed 5 bases from V and 6 bases from J; junction bases left unmatched: 6. CDR3 coding DNA: TGTGCCAGCAGTATCCGTAGCGGGAGGGTCAATGAGCAGTTCTTC. Amino acid sequence: CASSIRSGRVNEQFF.

The chain employs TRBV10-2 and TRBJ1-1; no clear D gene. This CDR3 has 14 residues. Trimming cost V 3 bases and J 4 bases, with 12 bases left between them. Germline V CDR1 and CDR2: WSHSY, SAAADI. The DNA for the CDR3 is TGCGCCAGCAGTGAAAAGATGAAGGGCACTGAAGCTTTCTTT. This codes for CASSEKMKGTEAFF.

The chain employs TRBV20-1 and TRBJ2-3; a weak D match, TRBD2 (5 bases). The CDR3 runs 12 residues. CDR1 and CDR2 from the germline V gene are DFQATT and SNEGSKA (reference sequence). V lost 3 bases to trimming and J lost 4 bases, with 8 bases between them. The chain's CDR3 is CSASEGADTQYF. CDR3 DNA: TGCAGTGCTAGTGAGGGTGCAGATACGCAGTATTTT.

The rearrangement links TRBV7-6 to TRBJ2-7; D tentatively fits TRBD1 or TRBD2 (5 bases each). The V gene lost 5 bases and the J gene lost 5 bases, with 10 bases spanning the gap. The V gene's germline CDR1 is SGHVS and CDR2 FNYEAQ. There are 12 residues in the CDR3. The CDR3 here is CASSGDGNEQYF. The CDR3, as DNA: TGTGCCAGCAGCGGGGACGGCAACGAGCAGTACTTC.

The J gene is TRBJ2-1, the V gene TRBV5-1; TRBD1 matches at 7 bases. V lost 0 bases to trimming and J lost 3 bases; unmatched junction nucleotides: 3. Germline values: CDR1 SGHRS, CDR2 YFSETQ. The CDR3 has 15 amino acids. The CDR3 spells CASSLVQGFYNEQFF. The CDR3 nucleotides are TGCGCCAGCAGCTTGGTACAGGGGTTCTACAATGAGCAGTTCTTC.

The table lists this clonotype with a few counts. The chain recombines TRBV20-1 with TRBJ1-1; 11 bases line up with TRBD1. V dropped 0 bases and J dropped 8; count of bases not matched to a gene: 8. The CDR3 contains 15 residues. The germline V gene encodes CDR1 DFQATT and CDR2 SNEGSKA (reference sequence). CDR3 residues: CSARDQDRGLGEAFF. The CDR3 DNA is TGCAGTGCTAGAGATCAGGACAGGGGGCTAGGGGAAGCTTTCTTT.

V gene TRBV6-5 combines with J gene TRBJ1-5; TRBD1 matches 9 bases. The V gene's germline CDR1 is MNHEY and CDR2 SVGAGI. The CDR3 contains 15 residues. The V segment lost 2 bases and the J segment 6 bases; nucleotides outside the gene matches: 5. Written as DNA, the CDR3 is TGTGCCAGCAGTTACGGGACAGGGAGTGGTCAGCCCCAGCATTTT. This codes for CASSYGTGSGQPQHF.

V usage is TRBV30 and J usage is TRBJ1-1, with D uncertain. Trimming took 3 bases from V and 0 from J, leaving 8 bases between them. Germline CDR1 reads GTSNPN; CDR2 reads SVGIG (reference sequence). CDR3 size: 13 residues. CDR3 DNA: TGTGCCTGGAGAACCTCCTTGAACACTGAAGCTTTCTTT. As protein: CAWRTSLNTEAFF.

This clonotype was seen a few times. This chain uses TRBV5-1 with TRBJ2-1; 8 nucleotides match TRBD2. Trimming took 0 bases from V and 14 from J; bases not matched to a gene: 10. Germline CDR1 reads SGHRS; CDR2 reads YFSETQ. This CDR3 contains 14 residues. The CDR3 loop reads CASSLEGSGAGKFF. CDR3 nucleotide sequence: TGCGCCAGCAGCTTGGAAGGTAGCGGGGCCGGGAAGTTCTTC.

This clonotype was recorded a few times. This chain uses TRBV12-3 or TRBV12-4 with TRBJ2-1, with D uncertain. The CDR3 length is 15 residues. V dropped 3 bases and J dropped 4 bases, with 13 bases sitting between them. The CDR3 here is CASSFQTPPYNEQFF. Here the CDR3 DNA reads TGTGCCAGCAGTTTCCAGACCCCTCCATACAATGAGCAGTTCTTC.

There are many counts of this clonotype. A read error may produce the germline difference seen at one junction end. V usage is TRBV5-6 and J usage is TRBJ2-7; the D is unclear. Germline CDR1 reads SGHDT; CDR2 reads YYEEEE. The length of the CDR3 is 12 residues. CDR3 sequence (DNA): TGCGCCAGCAGCTTGGTCTCCTACGAGCAGTACTTC. Its translation is CASSLVSYEQYF.

This rearrangement joins TRBV9 to TRBJ2-7; tentatively, D is TRBD1 or TRBD2 (5 bases each). Per the germline V gene, CDR1 is SGDLS and CDR2 is YYNGEE. The CDR3 has 16 residues. Trimming removed 4 bases from V and 2 bases from J, with 19 bases in between. The CDR3 DNA sequence: TGTGCCAGCAGCTTACGAGACAGCGACTATGCCTACGAGCAGTACTTC. Encoded protein: CASSLRDSDYAYEQYF.